Described below is a single T cell receptor (beta chain) sequence and its context. This entry belongs to a study of cytomegalovirus exposure and HLA in healthy donors. V was pared by 1 base and J by 4 bases, with 1 base of the junction left unmatched. CDR1 SGHVS and CDR2 FQNEAQ come from the germline V gene. This CDR3 has 15 amino acids. The PCR used 60 Vbeta and 13 Jbeta primers. The assay was immunoSEQ multiplex PCR, and TCRdb's table has in-frame clones only and misses some. The repertoire holds under 50,000 clones, with approximately 65% as singletons. The clonotype originates from a man aged 25 to 45 in good health and CMV-seronegative. Sequences were obtained from PBMCs. V gene TRBV7-8 combines with J gene TRBJ2-1; 10 nucleotides agree with TRBD2. CDR3 coding DNA: TGTGCCAGCAGCTTAGTAGCGGGAGGATACAATGAGCAGTTCTTC. Amino acid sequence: CASSLVAGGYNEQFF.